This T cell receptor beta chain was profiled in a study of a mutant IDH1 vaccine in newly diagnosed glioma. Study as a whole: Scheduled for weeks 1, 3, 5, 7, 11, 15, 19 and 23, eight vaccinations were given to patients. Treated patients showed a male proportion of about 62%, a female proportion of roughly 40%, and a mean age of around 40 years. First vaccine doses came 4-6 weeks after radiotherapy alone, or with temozolomide cycles.

Points on this clone: What it binds is not known.

Produced via immunoSEQ multiplex PCR; TCRdb's table is partial and in-frame only. Of under 95,000 clones listed, more than 85% are singletons. With 1 base clipped from V and 5 bases from J, the junction kept 3 bases outside the gene matches. The germline CDR1 and CDR2 sequences are SGHAT and FQNNGV. The CDR3 covers 16 residues. The time point denotes: week 5, during vaccination. In every dose of vaccine, 300 ug of mutant IDH1 20-mer peptide was given alongside topical imiquimod. In every donor, the tumor was a new WHO grade 3 or 4 IDH1-mutant, ATRX-lost astrocytoma. The sequenced sample was PBMCs, obtained from a glioma patient whose treatment included an IDH1 peptide vaccine. The origin of this receptor is a woman aged 50 to 60 with glioma. The V gene is TRBV11-2, the J gene TRBJ2-1, with 12 bases aligning to TRBD2. CDR3 DNA: TGTGCCAGCAGCTTAGCGGGACTAGCGGGCAACAATGAGCAGTTCTTC. This codes for CASSLAGLAGNNEQFF.